The sequence of this T cell receptor beta chain was determined in a study of Graves' ophthalmopathy and Graves' hyperthyroidism (dated by TCRdb to between 2018 and 2020). At the level of the whole study: Peripheral blood was collected at initial diagnosis, before any treatment. In six hyperthyroidism patients, the T-cell repertoire of thyroid tissue was compared with the T-cell repertoire of blood. To explore V-J signatures distinguishing ophthalmopathy from hyperthyroidism, a discovery set of 100 patients (roughly 42 ophthalmopathy, 57 stable hyperthyroidism) was enrolled. The approximately 100 discovery patients were randomly divided into training and test sets at a 7:3 ratio. The study used TCR beta repertoire signatures to distinguish Graves' ophthalmopathy from Graves' hyperthyroidism and to predict progression to ophthalmopathy. In total, 120 to 150 blood samples were TCR-sequenced: 43 ophthalmopathy, some 80 hyperthyroidism and 17 hyperthyroidism-to-ophthalmopathy patients. An independent validation cohort comprised fewer than 20 hyperthyroidism patients and roughly 15 patients who later progressed from hyperthyroidism to ophthalmopathy. Following sample collection, hyperthyroidism patients were given methimazole at a starting dose of 30 mg daily, and ophthalmopathy patients were given high-dose intravenous methylprednisolone.

For repertoire sequencing, the TCR beta CDR3 regions were amplified from RNA transcripts. The first round of RT-PCR was done with HTBI primers and the Qiagen OneStep RT-PCR kit, and was followed by a second round of multiplex PCR, then size selection and purification. Libraries were sequenced paired-end with 100 bp reads on an Illumina HiSeq2000. The paper's processing steps were these. SOAPnuke was used to process the reads, removing any read that contained adapters or uncalled bases, had a mean Phred below 15, or lacked an exact match to the constant primer or identifier. High-quality paired reads were merged with COPE v1.2.5. Each unique nucleotide sequence was defined as a clonotype, and clonotypes were aligned to IMGT TRB V, D and J references with MiTCR v1.1. Only V-J combinations with frequency above 0.0001 were analysed, covering 99% to 99.2% of repertoires. A TCR clonal expansion and chaos score per V-J combination was defined as the ratio of F50 clonal expansion to chaos observed in the TCRdist matrix. Welch's t-statistics and random forest were used to reduce features to 10 to 15 V-J combinations, which were fed into a naive Bayes classifier. The Morisita-Horn index was used to measure how similar the thyroid and blood repertoires were. TCRdb trimmed public reads at Q25 via fastp, called clones via MiXCR and kept in-frame beta chains. Entries that share a CDR3 protein sequence are merged under the most common genes and DNA. The V and J calls reflect TCRdb's pipeline rather than the authors' work. The table for this sample lists 400,000 to 500,000 distinct CDR3 sequences; about 21% of them were counted only once. Approximately 3.2% of the sample lies in the top ten.

Stable hyperthyroidism was defined as no progression to ophthalmopathy within 18 months of follow-up. Patients with hyperthyroidism were aged 18 to 65 years, had been newly diagnosed, and had a disease duration of less than 2 months. Patients were excluded if they had other autoimmune diseases, uncontrolled infections, pregnancy or lactation. Diagnosis relied on clinical symptoms, serum thyroxine, TRAb, thyroid ultrasound and orbital computed tomography. Ficoll-Paque density gradient centrifugation was used to isolate PBMCs from 9.5 to 10 ml of fresh peripheral blood. Total RNA was extracted with Trizol reagent and quality-checked on an Agilent 2100 Bioanalyzer. The germline V and J ends show losses of 4 bases and 3 bases respectively, and no gene match explains 6 bases of the junction. The CDR3, cysteine through phenylalanine, is 14 amino acids long. Just CDR3 DNA is preserved here, 42 bases in frame from base 1. CDR1 and CDR2, looked up from the germline V gene (reference sequence), are LNHDA and SQIVND.

This clonotype was picked up many times. What antigen it recognizes has not been identified. The sample holds no much larger clone one base away, and base qualities are not on file. Overall results and qualifications from the work: In cross-validation, the 13-signature model distinguished ophthalmopathy from stable hyperthyroidism with approximately 90% sensitivity and 81% to 82% specificity, while in the test set the corresponding values were about 80% and 75%. Sample size was not predetermined statistically, and investigators were not blinded to group allocation. In validation, the model predicted ophthalmopathy progression with more than 70% sensitivity and approximately 75% specificity; 12 predicted patients were CT-confirmed with GO in a median of 6.5 months. Most expanded thyroid clonotypes with a frequency above 0.001 also appeared in blood, which suggests that blood repertoires may reflect the immune response in the thyroid.

The chain is encoded by TRBV19 joined to TRBJ2-7, with 7 middle bases fitting TRBD2. The sequenced sample was peripheral blood. The TCR sequence derives from a woman between 18 and 29 years old with stable Graves' hyperthyroidism. Donor details come from another sample of the same person, matched by shared clones. The DNA sequence follows: TGTGCCAGTAGTACTAACGGACTAGGCTACGAGCAGTACTTC. Its product reads: CASSTNGLGYEQYF.